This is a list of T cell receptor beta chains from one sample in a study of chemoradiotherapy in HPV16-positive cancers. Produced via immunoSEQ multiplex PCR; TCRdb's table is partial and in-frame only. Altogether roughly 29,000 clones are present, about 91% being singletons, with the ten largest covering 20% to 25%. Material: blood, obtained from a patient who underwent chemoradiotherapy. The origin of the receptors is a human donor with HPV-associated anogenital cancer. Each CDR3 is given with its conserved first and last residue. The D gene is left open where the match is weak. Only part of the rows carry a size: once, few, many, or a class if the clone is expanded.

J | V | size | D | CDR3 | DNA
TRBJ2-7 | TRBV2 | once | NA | CASSDRYEQYF | TGTGCCAGCAGTGATCGGTACGAGCAGTACTTC
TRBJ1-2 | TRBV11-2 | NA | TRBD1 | CASSFGQDYGYTF | TGTGCCAGCAGCTTTGGACAGGACTATGGCTACACCTTC
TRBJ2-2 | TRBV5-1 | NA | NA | CASSPPGLWTGELFF | TGCGCCAGCAGTCCACCGGGACTCTGGACCGGGGAGCTGTTTTTT
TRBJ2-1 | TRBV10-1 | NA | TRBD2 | CASSRGLAGGEQFF | TGCGCCAGCAGTAGGGGACTAGCAGGGGGTGAGCAGTTCTTC
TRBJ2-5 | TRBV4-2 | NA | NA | CASSPGGGQVETQYF | TGTGCCAGCAGCCCTGGGGGGGGGCAGGTTGAGACCCAGTACTTC
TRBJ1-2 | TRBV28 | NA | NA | CASSLLSRQTYGYTF | TGTGCCAGCAGTTTACTCAGCCGGCAGACCTATGGCTACACCTTC
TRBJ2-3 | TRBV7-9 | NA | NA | CASRGGPTDTQYF | TGTGCCAGCAGGGGTGGACCCACAGATACGCAGTATTTT
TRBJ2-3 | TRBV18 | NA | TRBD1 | CASSRGPFSTDTQYF | TGTGCCAGTTCCAGGGGGCCCTTTAGCACAGATACGCAGTATTTT
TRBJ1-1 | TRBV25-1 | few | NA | CASRTALNTEAFF | TGTGCCAGCCGGACAGCCTTGAACACTGAAGCTTTCTTT
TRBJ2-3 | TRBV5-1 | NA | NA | CASSWGTYSSTDTQYF | TGCGCCAGCAGCTGGGGGACCTATTCTAGCACAGATACGCAGTATTTT
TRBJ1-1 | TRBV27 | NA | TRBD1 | CASRTGAWKDEAFF | TGTGCCAGCAGGACAGGGGCCTGGAAGGATGAAGCTTTCTTT
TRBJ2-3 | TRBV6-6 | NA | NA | CASSYGGADTQYF | TGTGCCAGCAGTTACGGCGGGGCGGATACGCAGTATTTT
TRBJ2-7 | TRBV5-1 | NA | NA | CASSLAGLEAYEQYF | TGCGCCAGCAGCTTGGCGGGGTTGGAGGCCTACGAGCAGTACTTC